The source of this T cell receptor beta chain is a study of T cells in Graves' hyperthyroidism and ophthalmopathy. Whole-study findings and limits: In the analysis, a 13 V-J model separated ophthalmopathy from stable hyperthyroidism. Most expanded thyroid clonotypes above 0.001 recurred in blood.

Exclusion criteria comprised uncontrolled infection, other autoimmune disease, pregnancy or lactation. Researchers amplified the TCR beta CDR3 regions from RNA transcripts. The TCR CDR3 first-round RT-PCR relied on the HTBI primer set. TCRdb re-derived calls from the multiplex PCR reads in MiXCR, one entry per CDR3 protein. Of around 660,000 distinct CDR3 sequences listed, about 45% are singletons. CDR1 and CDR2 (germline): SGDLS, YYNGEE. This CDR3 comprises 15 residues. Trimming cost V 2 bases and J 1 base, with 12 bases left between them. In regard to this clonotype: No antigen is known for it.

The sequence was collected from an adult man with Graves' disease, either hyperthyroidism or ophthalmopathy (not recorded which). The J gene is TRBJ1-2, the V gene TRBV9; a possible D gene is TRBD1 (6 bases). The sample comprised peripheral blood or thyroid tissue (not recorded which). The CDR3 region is CASSVDRGINYGYTF. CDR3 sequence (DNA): TGTGCCAGCAGCGTGGACAGAGGCATTAACTATGGCTACACCTTC.